The next 15 T cell receptor beta chains were all read from a single sample in a study of blood T cell repertoires in COVID-19. Here immunoSEQ multiplex PCR was the method, and the copy in TCRdb shows in-frame clones only, minus some. This table holds 67,000 or so clones, about four fifths found once. Sequencing was done on a sample of peripheral blood. All receptors come from a man between 65 and 85 years old with acute or convalescent COVID-19.

V and J are TRBV5-4 and TRBJ2-5; 7 bases are shared with TRBD1. The CDR3 runs 14 residues. Losses at the gene ends were 3 bases for V and 2 bases for J; bases not matched to a gene: 4. CDR1 is SGHNT, CDR2 YYREEE, per germline (reference sequence). The CDR3 sequence is CASSSDREQETQYF. In DNA form, the CDR3 reads TGTGCCAGCAGCTCCGACAGGGAGCAAGAGACCCAGTACTTC.

CDR3 sequence reads: CASSLGAYEQYF. CDR3 in DNA: TGTGCCAGCAGCCTCGGGGCCTACGAGCAGTACTTC. V is TRBV12-3 or TRBV12-4 and J is TRBJ2-7; TRBD2 is a possible D gene (5 bases). CDR3 length equals 12 residues. The V end lost 6 bases, the J end lost 2 bases, and 8 bases lay between the germline ends.

This clone was detected only once. V and J are TRBV5-1 and TRBJ2-7, with 9 bases identical to TRBD2. The V and J ends lost 2 bases and 4 bases, in that order; junction bases with no gene match: 7. This CDR3 spans 15 amino acids. Germline V gene sequence: CDR1 SGHRS, CDR2 YFSETQ. CDR3 in DNA: TGCGCCAGCAGCTTTATAGCGGGAGTCCTTTACGAGCAGTACTTC. Translating gives CASSFIAGVLYEQYF.

The V and J genes are TRBV11-3 and TRBJ2-1, with 11 positions matching TRBD2. V lost 5 bases to trimming and J lost 9 bases; unmatched junction nucleotides: 9. Germline loops: CDR1 SGHNT, CDR2 YENEEA. The CDR3 sequence is 15 residues long. CDR3 in amino acids: CASSSSTSGSSEQFF. The CDR3 DNA follows: TGTGCCAGCAGCAGTAGCACTAGCGGGAGTAGTGAGCAGTTCTTC.

The rearrangement uses TRBV6-5 and TRBJ1-1; the D gene is possibly TRBD1 (6 bases). The CDR3 has 15 amino acids. Germline values: CDR1 MNHEY, CDR2 SVGAGI. The germline V and J ends were trimmed by 6 bases and 1 base, with 15 bases remaining between them. The DNA for the CDR3 is TGTGCCAGCAGACAGGGCAGGACGGCGAACACTGAAGCTTTCTTT. It codes for CASRQGRTANTEAFF.

The V gene is TRBV4-2, the J gene TRBJ2-1; 9 nucleotides match TRBD2. The germline gives CDR1 LGHNA, CDR2 YNFKEQ. The CDR3 is 15 residues long. V shed 1 base, J shed 4 bases, and the junction held 2 bases outside the gene matches. The CDR3 loop reads CASSQGTSVYNEQFF. The CDR3, as DNA: TGTGCCAGCAGCCAAGGGACTAGCGTATACAATGAGCAGTTCTTC.

This clone came up once. The chain employs TRBV7-9 and TRBJ1-4; 9 bases match TRBD1. Per germline, CDR1 SEHNR and CDR2 FQNEAQ (reference sequence). The CDR3 length is 15 residues. The J segment lost 7 bases and the V segment lost 2 bases, leaving 5 bases of the junction unmatched. As DNA, the CDR3 is TGTGCCAGCAGCTTACCAGGACAGGGGACTGAAAAACTGTTTTTT. Translation: CASSLPGQGTEKLFF. The variable domain in full, completed from reference TRBV7-9 and TRBJ1-4, reads DTGVSQNPRHKITKRGQNVTFRCDPISEHNRLYWYRQTLGQGPEFLTYFQNEAQLEKSRLLSDRFSAERPKGSFSTLEIQRTEQGDSAMYLCASSLPGQGTEKLFFGSGTQLSVL.

This chain joins TRBV29-1 and TRBJ2-5, with 7 bases that match TRBD1. The germline V gene has CDR1 SQVTM and CDR2 ANQGSEA. The CDR3 extends over 14 amino acids. The trim removed 6 bases at V and 2 bases at J, leaving 9 bases unmatched. The CDR3 loop is CSVPGAGGQETQYF. The CDR3 DNA reads TGCAGCGTCCCAGGGGCAGGGGGACAAGAGACCCAGTACTTC.

This clone was recorded once. V gene TRBV20-1 combines with J gene TRBJ2-3, with TRBD2 matching over 8 bases. The germline V gene encodes CDR1 DFQATT and CDR2 SNEGSKA (reference sequence). V lost 3 bases, J lost 1 base, and 12 bases stayed unmatched. CDR3 length equals 17 residues. The CDR3 sequence: CSASLRESGSGTDTQYF. CDR3 bases: TGCAGTGCTAGTTTGAGGGAAAGCGGGAGTGGCACAGATACGCAGTATTTT.

The chain couples TRBV25-1 to TRBJ2-7, with D maybe TRBD1 (6 bases). The CDR3 is 13 amino acids. V was pared by 5 bases and J by 2 bases, with 10 bases between. CDR1 and CDR2 (germline): MGHDK, SYGVNS. As DNA, the CDR3 is TGTGCCAGCAGTAAAGGGGACACCTACGAGCAGTACTTC. Encoded protein: CASSKGDTYEQYF.

In this sample, this clone turned up a few times. V is TRBV7-9 and J is TRBJ2-7; 14 bases are a match to TRBD2. The germline V gene has CDR1 SEHNR and CDR2 FQNEAQ (reference sequence). CDR3 length: 17 amino acids. The J segment lost 4 bases and the V segment lost 3 bases, leaving 8 bases of the junction unmatched. The CDR3 region is CASSLGTGTSGSYEQYF. CDR3 sequence (DNA): TGTGCCAGCAGCTTGGGGACCGGGACTAGCGGGAGTTACGAGCAGTACTTC.

The rearrangement links TRBV5-1 to TRBJ2-3; D perhaps matches TRBD1 (5 bases). CDR1 is SGHRS, CDR2 YFSETQ, per germline. The CDR3 contains 15 residues. The germline V and J ends were trimmed by 3 bases and 2 bases, with 13 bases remaining between them. The CDR3 region is CASSSYSTDTDTQYF. CDR3 DNA: TGCGCCAGCAGCTCCTATTCGACAGACACAGATACGCAGTATTTT.

The rearrangement joins TRBV11-2 to TRBJ1-1; D possibly corresponds to TRBD1 (6 bases). Trimming removed 5 bases from V and 8 bases from J, with 12 bases in between. The CDR3 sequence is 12 residues long. Germline V gene sequence: CDR1 SGHAT, CDR2 FQNNGV. CDR3 coding DNA: TGTGCCAGCAGCCCGGACAGAGCAGAAGCTTTCTTT. The encoded protein is CASSPDRAEAFF.

DNA of the CDR3: TGTGCCAGCAGCGCGTTCGGGAGGGCGCGCTCCTACGAGCAGTACTTC. Amino acids: CASSAFGRARSYEQYF. The rearrangement uses TRBV5-4 and TRBJ2-7, with 8 bases identical to TRBD2. The CDR3 sequence is 16 residues long. Trimming took 4 bases from V and 0 from J; bases not matched to a gene: 9. CDR1 and CDR2 (germline): SGHNT, YYREEE (reference sequence).

This sequence joins TRBV7-2 and TRBJ1-2, with TRBD1 as a possible D gene (6 bases). The CDR3 totals 13 residues. Germline loops: CDR1 SGHTA, CDR2 FQGNSA. V shed 5 bases and J shed 6 bases, with 13 bases lying between them. CDR3 amino acids: CASSPQGSNGYTF. Written as DNA, the CDR3 is TGTGCCAGCAGCCCACAGGGTAGCAATGGCTACACCTTC.